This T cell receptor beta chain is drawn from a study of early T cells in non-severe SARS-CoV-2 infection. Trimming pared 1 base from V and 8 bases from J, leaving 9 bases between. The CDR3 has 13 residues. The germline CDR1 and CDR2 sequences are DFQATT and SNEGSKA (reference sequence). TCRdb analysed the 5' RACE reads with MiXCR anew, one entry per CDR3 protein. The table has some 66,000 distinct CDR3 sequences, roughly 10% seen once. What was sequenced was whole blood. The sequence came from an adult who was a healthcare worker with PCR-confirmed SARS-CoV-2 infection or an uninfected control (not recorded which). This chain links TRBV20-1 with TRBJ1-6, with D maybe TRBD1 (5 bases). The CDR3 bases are TGCAGTGCTAGAGCGGGGGTAGATTCACCCCTCCACTTT. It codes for CSARAGVDSPLHF.